The TCR beta chain described here comes from a study of neurological immune-mediated disorders. The authors obtained over 160 million TCR-beta sequences from 15-18 subjects per sequencing run. TCRdb reprocessed the 5' RACE reads with MiXCR, giving one entry per CDR3 protein. There are about 21,000 distinct CDR3 sequences in the sample; 15% occur only once, and 15% lies in the top ten. This clonotype was picked up many times. Its antigen is not identified. Points from the study as a whole: No CDR3 amino acid sequences recurred among expanded clones across subjects, suggesting private repertoires in all groups.

V gave up 3 bases and J gave up 10 bases; unmatched junction bases: 7. The length of the CDR3 is 14 residues. The V gene's germline CDR1 is SGHRS and CDR2 YFSETQ. The unsorted libraries were made from 2 million PBMCs kept at -80 C. The TCR comes from a female donor with HTLV-1-associated myelopathy (HAM/TSP). The chain uses TRBV5-1 and TRBJ1-6, with 7 bases aligning to TRBD1. The source material was PBMCs. The DNA of the CDR3 is TGCGCCAGCAGCTCTTCGACAGGGTACTCACCCCTCCACTTT. Protein sequence: CASSSSTGYSPLHF.